The table lists the clone carrying this T cell receptor (beta chain) with many counts. The antigen remains unidentified. The method was immunoSEQ multiplex PCR; TCRdb's version includes in-frame clones alone and lacks a portion of them. Of 85,000 to 100,000 clones in the sample, roughly 90% were seen once. The data were taken from a study of OX40 agonist ivuxolimab in advanced cancers. Study-wide background: Patients were roughly 83% male with ages about 23 to 90, mean around 58. Regarding the study as a whole: Clones of CD4+ and CD8+ blood T cells grew by week 6 at doses of 0.1 to 3.0 mg/kg. The authors also found low normalized T-cell clonal expansion in some nonresponders.

Trimming shortened V by 0 bases and J by 4 bases, and 15 bases separated the two germline ends. This CDR3 has 15 amino acids. Germline lookup yields CDR1 GTSNPN and CDR2 SVGIG (reference sequence). Source: CD4+ or CD8+ T cells sorted from blood, taken in a trial of the OX40 agonist ivuxolimab. The chain uses TRBV30 and TRBJ1-1, with D tentatively TRBD1 (6 bases). This receptor was taken from an adult with an advanced solid tumor such as melanoma, head and neck, liver or kidney cancer. As DNA, the CDR3 is TGTGCCTGGAGTGTCGGTAGGCTGGGGGCCACTGAAGCTTTCTTT. It codes for CAWSVGRLGATEAFF.